These 19 T cell receptor beta chains were all obtained from the same sample, sequenced in a study of cytomegalovirus exposure and HLA in healthy donors. PCR primers comprised 60 Vbeta and 13 Jbeta primers. The assay was immunoSEQ multiplex PCR, and TCRdb's table has in-frame clones only and misses some. The table shows 200,000 to 250,000 clones, with about 79% occurring only once. Sequencing was performed on PBMCs. The source of these receptors is a man aged 18-30 years in good health and CMV-seronegative.

This clone was picked up one time. V and J are TRBV19 and TRBJ1-2, with D possibly matching TRBD1 (6 bases). The CDR3 contains 18 residues. CDR1 is LNHDA and CDR2 is SQIVND in the germline V gene (reference sequence). V was cut by 1 base and J by 1 base, with 19 bases left in between. The CDR3 DNA sequence: TGTGCCAGTAGTATAGGCCACGGACAGCCTCCTATTAACTATGGCTACACCTTC. Protein product: CASSIGHGQPPINYGYTF.

The rearrangement uses TRBV18 and TRBJ2-1; no firm D call. The germline CDR1 and CDR2 sequences are KGHSH and LQKENI. This CDR3 region has 13 residues. V lost 2 bases, J lost 6 bases, and 8 bases lay in between. The CDR3, as DNA: TGTGCCAGCTCACCAGCCGCAGGCAATGAGCAGTTCTTC. Translated, it gives CASSPAAGNEQFF.

This chain connects TRBV11-2 to TRBJ1-1, with 8 bases identical to TRBD1. CDR1 and CDR2 (germline): SGHAT, FQNNGV. V trimming: 2 bases; J trimming: 5 bases; junction bases outside the gene matches: 10. The CDR3 totals 16 residues. DNA for the CDR3: TGTGCCAGCAGCTTATCAGGGGGCCAGGGATGGACTGAAGCTTTCTTT. Its protein is CASSLSGGQGWTEAFF.

This chain links TRBV10-3 with TRBJ1-1; tentative D call: TRBD1 (6 bases). Trimming left V 3 bases short and J 4 bases short, with 12 bases between. The germline CDR1 and CDR2 sequences are ENHRY and SYGVKD. The CDR3 loop spans 14 amino acids. Here the CDR3 reads CAISDYRESTEAFF. CDR3 nucleotides: TGTGCCATCAGTGACTACAGGGAGAGCACTGAAGCTTTCTTT.

The rearrangement uses TRBV29-1 and TRBJ2-5; possibly TRBD2 for D (5 bases). This CDR3 has 14 amino acids. Germline V gene data show CDR1 as SQVTM and CDR2 as ANQGSEA. Trimming cost V 4 bases and J 4 bases, with 16 bases left between them. CDR3 in amino acids: CSVGVRARRETQYF. CDR3 bases: TGCAGCGTTGGGGTGAGGGCCAGGCGAGAGACCCAGTACTTC.

V gene TRBV4-1 combines with J gene TRBJ1-1; D is unresolved. V gave up 0 bases and J gave up 2 bases, with 7 bases separating them. CDR1 and CDR2 (germline): MGHRA, YSYEKL. The CDR3 length is 14 residues. CDR3 DNA: TGCGCCAGCAGCCAAGATTCAGGCAACACTGAAGCTTTCTTT. Translation: CASSQDSGNTEAFF.

Concerning this clone itself: A read error may produce the germline difference seen at one junction end. The rearrangement uses TRBV6-1 and TRBJ2-7; TRBD1 aligns across 9 bases. This CDR3 comprises 16 residues. The germline V gene encodes CDR1 MNHNS and CDR2 SASEGT. The CDR3 DNA is TGTGCCAGCAGCGAAGAGGCGGGACAGGGTTTCAACGAGCAGTACTTC. It specifies CASSEEAGQGFNEQYF.

This chain joins TRBV4-2 and TRBJ2-1; TRBD2 matches at 14 bases. This CDR3 has 17 amino acids. Germline CDR1 is LGHNA and CDR2 is YNFKEQ. The trim removed 0 bases at V and 10 bases at J, leaving 8 bases unmatched. Written as DNA, the CDR3 is TGTGCCAGCAGCCAAGACCCGGGACTAGCGGGAGCCCACGAGCAGTTCTTC. It specifies CASSQDPGLAGAHEQFF.

The chain combines TRBV6-6 with TRBJ1-2, with a possible D match to TRBD1 (6 bases). Germline V CDR1 and CDR2: MNHNY, SVGAGI (reference sequence). The CDR3 runs 15 residues. The ends were cut back, 6 bases at V and 5 bases at J, with 19 bases in the middle. The CDR3: CASSAQGGGLYGYTF. In DNA form, the CDR3 reads TGTGCCAGCAGCGCACAGGGAGGGGGTTTATATGGCTACACCTTC.

The chain recombines TRBV27 with TRBJ1-2, with 8 nucleotides matching TRBD1. Per germline, CDR1 MNHEY and CDR2 SMNVEV (reference sequence). The CDR3 extends over 14 amino acids. Trimming at V came to 4 bases and at J to 6 bases, leaving 7 bases not matched to a gene. CDR3 in amino acids: CASSSGGLVHGYTF. In DNA form, the CDR3 reads TGTGCCAGCAGTTCAGGGGGCTTGGTACATGGCTACACCTTC.

This chain uses TRBV19 with TRBJ1-2; 10 nucleotides agree with TRBD1. Germline-derived CDR1 and CDR2 are LNHDA and SQIVND (reference sequence). The CDR3 sequence is 15 residues long. After removal of 6 bases from V and 6 bases from J, the junction contained 10 bases not matched to a gene. CDR3 coding DNA: TGTGCCAGTAGACCGGGACAGGGGCTCTCGGATGGCTACACCTTC. Protein: CASRPGQGLSDGYTF.

The genes are TRBV2 and TRBJ2-7; unclear D gene. Looked up from germline, CDR1 is SNHLY and CDR2 is FYNNEI. There are 13 residues in the CDR3. Trimming pared 7 bases from V and 0 bases from J, leaving 10 bases between. The CDR3 DNA follows: TGTGCCAGCATTACAGAGAGCTCCTACGAGCAGTACTTC. Protein: CASITESSYEQYF.

Notes on this clone: The germline gene is not matched at one end of the junction; a read error may be the cause. The chain carries TRBV7-2 and TRBJ1-2; the D gene is possibly TRBD1 (6 bases). The germline V gene encodes CDR1 SGHTA and CDR2 FQGNSA. The CDR3 is 14 residues long. CDR3 nucleotides: TGTGCCAGCCGAAAAAGGACAGAAAGGACTGGCTACATCTTC. Translated: CASRKRTERTGYIF. Supplemented by reference TRBV7-2 and TRBJ1-2, the full variable domain reads GAGVSQSPSNKVTEKGKDVELRCDPISGHTALYWYRQSLGQGLEFLIYFQGNSAPDKSGLPSDRFSAERTGGSVSTLTIQRTQQEDSAVYLCASRKRTERTGYIFGSGTRLTVV.

The chain couples TRBV27 to TRBJ2-7; maybe TRBD2 (7 bases). Germline V CDR1 and CDR2: MNHEY, SMNVEV (reference sequence). Trimming stripped 8 bases from V and 7 bases from J, with 21 bases between. The CDR3 runs 14 residues. This chain's CDR3 is CASGGASPPGEQYF. DNA of the CDR3: TGTGCCAGCGGGGGGGCTAGCCCCCCTGGAGAGCAGTACTTC.

The chain uses TRBV9 and TRBJ2-3; 7 bases agree with TRBD1. The germline V gene has CDR1 SGDLS and CDR2 YYNGEE. The CDR3 runs 15 residues. J lost 4 bases, V lost 3 bases, and 8 bases had no gene match. DNA of the CDR3: TGTGCCAGCAGCGGGCAGACAGGGTTTTCAGATACGCAGTATTTT. Its translation is CASSGQTGFSDTQYF.

The chain carries TRBV25-1 and TRBJ2-7, with D perhaps matching TRBD1 (5 bases). CDR3 size: 12 residues. CDR1 and CDR2 from the germline V gene are MGHDK and SYGVNS. Trimming took off 6 bases at V and 3 bases at J, with 9 bases between the two ends. The CDR3: CASRGVDYEQYF. The CDR3 nucleotides read TGTGCCAGCAGAGGGGTCGACTACGAGCAGTACTTC.

This clone was seen only once. The genes are TRBV7-8 and TRBJ2-7, with D possibly being TRBD1 (5 bases). Trimming took 2 bases from V and 0 from J, leaving 14 bases between them. The CDR3 totals 16 residues. The V gene's germline CDR1 is SGHVS and CDR2 FQNEAQ. CDR3 DNA: TGTGCCAGCAGCTTACGACCACAGGCGAGCTCCTACGAGCAGTACTTC. Encoded protein: CASSLRPQASSYEQYF.

V and J are TRBV5-1 and TRBJ2-7; 8 nucleotides agree with TRBD2. Trimming took 0 bases from V and 4 from J; bases not matched to a gene: 18. The CDR3 contains 19 residues. Germline lookup yields CDR1 SGHRS and CDR2 YFSETQ. The CDR3 loop is CASSLAGLAGTTVLYEQYF. CDR3 in DNA: TGCGCCAGCAGCTTGGCGGGATTAGCGGGGACCACGGTATTATACGAGCAGTACTTC.

This clone came up once. The V gene is TRBV20-1, the J gene TRBJ2-3; TRBD2 might be the D (5 bases). Germline loops: CDR1 DFQATT, CDR2 SNEGSKA (reference sequence). V lost 5 bases and J lost 6, with 9 bases in between. The CDR3 is 11 amino acids. The CDR3 nucleotides are TGCAGTGCTCTCAGCGGTGATACGCAGTATTTT. Its protein product is CSALSGDTQYF.